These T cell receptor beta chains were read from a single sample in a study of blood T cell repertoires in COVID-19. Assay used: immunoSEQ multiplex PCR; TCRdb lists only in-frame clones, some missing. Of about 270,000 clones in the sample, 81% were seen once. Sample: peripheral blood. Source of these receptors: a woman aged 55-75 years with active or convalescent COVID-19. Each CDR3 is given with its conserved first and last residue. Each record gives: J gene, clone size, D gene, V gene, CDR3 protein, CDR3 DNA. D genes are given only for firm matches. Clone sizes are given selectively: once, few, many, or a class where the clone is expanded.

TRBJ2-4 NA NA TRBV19 CASSMGAENIQYF TGTGCCAGTAGTATGGGAGCGGAAAACATTCAGTACTTC
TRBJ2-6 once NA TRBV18 CASSPGAGTGANVLTF TGTGCCAGCTCACCAGGGGCGGGGACTGGGGCCAACGTCCTGACTTTC
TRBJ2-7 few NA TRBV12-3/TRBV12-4 CASSSTTDYEQYF TGTGCCAGCAGTTCGACAACTGACTACGAGCAGTACTTC
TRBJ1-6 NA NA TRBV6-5 CASSYSLVEPADF TGTGCCAGCAGTTACTCGTTGGTGGAGCCCGCGGACTTT
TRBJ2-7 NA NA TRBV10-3 CAISESNLRSLEQYF TGTGCCATCAGTGAGAGCAACCTCCGGTCGCTCGAGCAGTACTTC
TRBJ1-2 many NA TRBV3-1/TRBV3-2 CASSQDNQDSYTF TGTGCCAGCAGCCAAGATAATCAGGACAGCTACACCTTC
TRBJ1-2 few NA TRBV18 CASSPQGANYGYTF TGTGCCAGCTCACCACAGGGGGCTAACTATGGCTACACCTTC
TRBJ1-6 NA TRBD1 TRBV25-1 CASSVTGGSPLHF TGTGCCAGCAGTGTAACAGGGGGATCACCCCTCCACTTT
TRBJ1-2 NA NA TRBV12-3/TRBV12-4 CASSLLTVYGYTF TGTGCCAGCAGTTTATTGACAGTCTATGGCTACACCTTC
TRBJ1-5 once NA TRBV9 CASSPNGNQPQHF TGTGCCAGCAGCCCTAATGGCAATCAGCCCCAGCATTTT
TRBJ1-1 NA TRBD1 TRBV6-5 CASSIYRGGEAFF TGTGCCAGCAGTATCTACAGGGGAGGTGAAGCTTTCTTT
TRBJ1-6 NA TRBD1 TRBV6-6 CASISTGASYNSPLHF TGTGCCAGCATATCAACAGGGGCCTCCTATAATTCACCCCTCCACTTT
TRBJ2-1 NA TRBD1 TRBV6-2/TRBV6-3 CASSYGQGIAIF TGTGCCAGCAGTTATGGACAGGGAATAGCCATCTTC
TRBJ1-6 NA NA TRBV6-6 CASSPRQGSSSYNSPLHF TGTGCCAGCAGTCCACGACAAGGCTCCAGCTCCTATAATTCACCCCTCCACTTT
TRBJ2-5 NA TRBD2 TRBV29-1 CSVAGLAGGETQYF TGCAGCGTTGCCGGACTAGCGGGGGGGGAGACCCAGTACTTC
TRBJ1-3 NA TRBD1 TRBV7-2 CASRIQGAGNTIYF TGTGCCAGCAGGATACAGGGGGCAGGAAACACCATATATTTT
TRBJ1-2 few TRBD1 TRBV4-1 CASSQDGTQGDYGYTF TGCGCCAGCAGCCAAGATGGGACACAGGGGGACTATGGCTACACCTTC
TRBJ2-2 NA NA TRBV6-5 CASRMRFFTGELFF TGTGCCAGCAGGATGCGATTTTTTACCGGGGAGCTGTTTTTT
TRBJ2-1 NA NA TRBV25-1 CASTSLGYNEQFF TGTGCCAGCACTAGTCTCGGCTACAATGAGCAGTTCTTC
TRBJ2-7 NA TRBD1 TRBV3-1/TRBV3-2 CASSPRQGNYEQYF TGTGCCAGCAGCCCCCGACAGGGGAACTACGAGCAGTACTTC
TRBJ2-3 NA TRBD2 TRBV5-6 CASSSSGGDTQYF TGTGCCAGCAGTAGTAGCGGGGGGGATACGCAGTATTTT
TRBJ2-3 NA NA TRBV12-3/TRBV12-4 CASTQGTDTQYF TGTGCCAGCACCCAGGGCACAGATACGCAGTATTTT
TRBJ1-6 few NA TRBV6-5 CASSPFGEGSPLHF TGTGCCAGCAGCCCATTTGGGGAGGGTTCACCCCTCCACTTT
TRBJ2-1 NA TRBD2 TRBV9 CASSVLGLGDEQFF TGTGCCAGCAGCGTATTGGGACTAGGCGATGAGCAGTTCTTC
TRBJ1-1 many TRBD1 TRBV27 CASSSPGQGAVTEAFF TGTGCCAGCAGTTCTCCGGGACAGGGGGCAGTCACTGAAGCTTTCTTT
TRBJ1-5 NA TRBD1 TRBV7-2 CASSGRTGSDQPQHF TGTGCCAGCAGCGGCAGGACAGGGAGCGATCAGCCCCAGCATTTT
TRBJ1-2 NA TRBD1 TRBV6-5 CASSFRQGSYYGYTF TGTGCCAGCAGCTTTAGACAGGGCTCGTACTATGGCTACACCTTC
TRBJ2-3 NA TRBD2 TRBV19 CASSAGTSESDTQYF TGTGCCAGTAGTGCCGGGACTAGTGAGTCAGATACGCAGTATTTT
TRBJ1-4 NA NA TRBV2 CASSERSRITNEKLFF TGTGCCAGCAGTGAGCGGTCGAGGATAACTAATGAAAAACTGTTTTTT